Listed below are T cell receptor beta chains from one sample, sequenced in a study of T cell changes during pregnancy in multiple sclerosis. Clones were read by immunoSEQ multiplex PCR, and TCRdb kept only the in-frame ones, dropping some. Of almost 20,000 clones listed, roughly nine tenths were seen once; the top ten hold more than 6%. Sequenced here: CD8+ T cells from peripheral blood mononuclear cells, sampled in the third trimester of pregnancy. These receptor sequences come from a female donor in good health, enrolled as a control in a pregnancy study. Both conserved end residues are trimmed from each CDR3.

V,J,CDR3
TRBV18,TRBJ1-4,ASSPGHNEKLF
TRBV9,TRBJ1-2,ASSSGVFRH
TRBV9,TRBJ2-2,ASSVVEGPRTGELF
TRBV5-1,TRBJ2-3,ASRKAGGPWDTQY
TRBV7-8,TRBJ2-6,ASSPQLAHRSGANVLT
TRBV5-1,TRBJ2-5,ASSLTSGGGETQY
TRBV7-9,TRBJ2-1,ASSLGTVNEQF
TRBV9,TRBJ2-1,ASSVENSDEQF
TRBV10-3,TRBJ2-3,AISDPTSGTTDTQY
TRBV30,TRBJ1-1,AHWRTEAF
TRBV2,TRBJ2-7,ASRGWRVGVTGDGSSYEQY
TRBV28,TRBJ2-5,ASSLTRTGFQETQY
TRBV28,TRBJ2-3,ASSPGTDTQY
TRBV2,TRBJ2-5,ASSDGLGREGTQY
TRBV9,TRBJ1-2,ASSVTGGGYT
TRBV27,TRBJ1-6,ASRPTGGAYNSPLH
TRBV5-4,TRBJ2-2,ASSPKIGGYTGELF
TRBV7-9,TRBJ2-1,ASSRPPSSGAAPWNEQF
TRBV2,TRBJ2-4,ASRGAGGKNIQY
TRBV7-8,TRBJ2-4,ASSSHRVLDQNIQY
TRBV5-6,TRBJ2-7,ASSLGQYHEQY
TRBV7-9,TRBJ2-2,ASSPPGISTGELF
TRBV27,TRBJ2-7,ASREGQGAFYEQY
TRBV27,TRBJ1-1,ASSLWGRGSEAF
TRBV7-9,TRBJ2-5,AGRSGAGGETQY
TRBV4-3,TRBJ2-3,ASSQEAGLTDTQY
TRBV10-2,TRBJ1-2,AIDRGNYGYT
TRBV6-6,TRBJ2-7,ASSYRDSSLYRY
TRBV10-1,TRBJ2-7,ASSESGTGGEQY
TRBV7-9,TRBJ2-1,ASSLALAGVYNEQF
TRBV11-3,TRBJ2-7,ASSLDSHYEQY
TRBV5-4,TRBJ1-2,ASSIQVLGGYT
TRBV30,TRBJ2-2,ASPGLIGELF
TRBV7-8,TRBJ2-7,ASSQRTGSTAYEQY
TRBV7-9,TRBJ1-5,ASSLVNSNQPQH
TRBV18,TRBJ1-6,ASSRRRPRHNSPLH
TRBV6-4,TRBJ2-1,ASSWVSGGQDEQF
TRBV4-1,TRBJ1-1,ASSPGTAMTEAF
TRBV11-2,TRBJ2-5,ASSLDQTGVLQETQY
TRBV18,TRBJ2-2,ASSPDGQGFHLNTGELF
TRBV21-1,TRBJ2-7,ASSKGAGSQYEQY